The 30 T cell receptor beta chains below all came from one sample that was sequenced in a study of cytomegalovirus exposure and HLA in healthy donors. Primers for the PCR totalled 60 Vbeta and 13 Jbeta. Clones were read by immunoSEQ multiplex PCR, and TCRdb kept only the in-frame ones, dropping some. In the table there are 200,000 to 250,000 clones, more than 75% of which are singletons. Sequenced material: PBMCs. These receptors came from a human donor in good health.

The V gene is TRBV6-5, the J gene TRBJ2-7; TRBD2 matches at 8 bases. From germline, CDR1 is MNHEY and CDR2 SVGAGI. Losses at the gene ends were 8 bases for V and 4 bases for J; bases not matched to a gene: 13. The CDR3 covers 15 residues. CDR3 sequence: CASSRGGTRGYEQYF. The CDR3 region has the DNA TGTGCCAGCTCCCGAGGCGGGACTAGAGGGTACGAGCAGTACTTC.

The CDR3 region is CAWSVGQGHGYTF. The CDR3 bases are TGTGCCTGGAGTGTGGGGCAGGGCCATGGCTACACCTTC. V gene TRBV30 combines with J gene TRBJ1-2; possibly TRBD1 for D (5 bases). Trimming took 0 bases from V and 6 from J, leaving 11 bases between them. The germline V gene has CDR1 GTSNPN and CDR2 SVGIG (reference sequence). The CDR3 consists of 13 residues.

The V and J genes are TRBV28 and TRBJ1-5, with D possibly being TRBD1 (5 bases). The ends were cut back, 8 bases at V and 0 bases at J, with 17 bases in the middle. The CDR3 spans 16 residues. From germline, CDR1 is MDHEN and CDR2 SYDVKM. The chain's CDR3 is CASGGTHGSSNQPQHF. The CDR3 DNA reads TGTGCCAGCGGAGGGACCCACGGCAGTAGCAATCAGCCCCAGCATTTT.

V usage is TRBV27 and J usage is TRBJ2-2; 12 nucleotides line up with TRBD1. The CDR3 length is 17 residues. The J segment lost 6 bases and the V segment lost 7 bases, leaving 12 bases of the junction unmatched. Germline CDR1 and CDR2: MNHEY and SMNVEV (reference sequence). The CDR3 here is CASTLLGDRGRAGELFF. DNA for the CDR3: TGTGCCAGCACGCTTCTAGGGGACAGGGGGCGTGCCGGGGAGCTGTTTTTT.

The chain uses TRBV2 and TRBJ1-6; the match to TRBD1 covers 7 bases. V lost 6 bases, J lost 6 bases, and 5 bases stayed unmatched. CDR1 and CDR2 from the germline V gene are SNHLY and FYNNEI. The CDR3 covers 14 residues. DNA of the CDR3: TGTGCCAGCAGATTCCGGGACAGTAATTCACCCCTCCACTTT. Encoded protein: CASRFRDSNSPLHF.

This clone has a handful of counts. This rearrangement joins TRBV29-1 to TRBJ2-1, with 7 bases aligning to TRBD2. V shed 6 bases, J shed 2 bases, and the junction held 13 bases outside the gene matches. CDR3 length equals 16 residues. CDR1 SQVTM and CDR2 ANQGSEA come from the germline V gene. The CDR3 loop is CSVSSGTVWTYNEQFF. The CDR3 nucleotides read TGCAGCGTGTCCAGCGGGACTGTATGGACCTACAATGAGCAGTTCTTC.

A remark on this clone: The same CDR3 can be traced to other DNA sequences in this sample. This chain joins TRBV29-1 and TRBJ2-1; 15 bases match TRBD2. Unmatched junction bases numbered 5, after V lost 6 bases and J lost 8 bases. The CDR3 contains 14 residues. CDR1 is SQVTM, CDR2 ANQGSEA, per germline. CDR3 in amino acids: CSVDGLAGGDEQFF. Here the CDR3 DNA reads TGCAGCGTCGATGGACTAGCGGGAGGGGATGAGCAGTTCTTC.

CDR3 region: CASGTGRTGNTIYF. The CDR3 nucleotides are TGTGCCAGTGGGACAGGGAGAACAGGAAACACCATATATTTT. The rearrangement links TRBV28 to TRBJ1-3; 9 bases line up with TRBD1. Germline CDR1 is MDHEN and CDR2 is SYDVKM. Losses at the gene ends were 9 bases for V and 4 bases for J; bases not matched to a gene: 7. The CDR3 extends over 14 amino acids.

The chain employs TRBV2 and TRBJ2-4; the match to TRBD2 covers 13 bases. This CDR3 has 16 residues. The V gene's germline CDR1 is SNHLY and CDR2 FYNNEI. V gave up 6 bases and J gave up 2 bases; unmatched junction bases: 4. The CDR3 spells CASRLGLAGTKNIQYF. DNA of the CDR3: TGTGCCAGCAGGCTGGGACTAGCGGGGACCAAAAACATTCAGTACTTC. Variable domain in full (rest from reference TRBV2 and TRBJ2-4): EPEVTQTPSHQVTQMGQEVILRCVPISNHLYFYWYRQILGQKVEFLVSFYNNEISEKSEIFDDQFSVERPDGSNFTLKIRSTKLEDSAMYFCASRLGLAGTKNIQYFGAGTRLSVL.

The chain employs TRBV5-4 and TRBJ1-2, with 8 nucleotides matching TRBD1. The CDR3 is 15 amino acids. Germline CDR1 is SGHNT and CDR2 is YYREEE (reference sequence). With V trimmed by 4 bases and J by 8 bases, 13 bases remained unmatched. CDR3 DNA: TGTGCCAGCAGCACCATTACACGACAGGGGCTGGGCTACACCTTC. As protein: CASSTITRQGLGYTF.

The V and J genes are TRBV18 and TRBJ2-7, with 7 bases fitting TRBD1. The junction had 4 bases not matched to a gene; V was cut back by 2 bases and J by 0 bases. CDR1 is KGHSH and CDR2 is LQKENI in the germline V gene. The CDR3 sequence is 15 residues long. CDR3 residues: CASSPTGQSSYEQYF. CDR3 nucleotide sequence: TGTGCCAGCTCACCAACGGGACAGTCCTCCTACGAGCAGTACTTC. Based on the CDR3 plus reference TRBV18 and TRBJ2-7, the full variable domain is NAGVMQNPRHLVRRRGQEARLRCSPMKGHSHVYWYRQLPEEGLKFMVYLQKENIIDESGMPKERFSAEFPKEGPSILRIQQVVRGDSAAYFCASSPTGQSSYEQYFGPGTRLTVT.

This clone has a single count. This chain links TRBV7-8 with TRBJ2-1; TRBD2 agrees at 11 bases. V dropped 2 bases and J dropped 10; count of bases not matched to a gene: 10. The CDR3 loop spans 16 amino acids. CDR1 and CDR2 (germline): SGHVS, FQNEAQ. The CDR3 is CASSLYPGLAEEEQFF. CDR3 nucleotide sequence: TGTGCCAGCAGCTTATACCCGGGACTAGCGGAAGAGGAGCAGTTCTTC.

The genes are TRBV5-1 and TRBJ2-3; 8 nucleotides match TRBD2. Germline V CDR1 and CDR2: SGHRS, YFSETQ. This CDR3 is built from 17 residues. Trimming cost V 4 bases and J 0 bases; bases outside gene matches: 10. The CDR3 nucleotides read TGCGCCAGCAGCGGACCCGGACTAGCAACTAGCACAGATACGCAGTATTTT. It encodes CASSGPGLATSTDTQYF.

This chain uses TRBV6-4 with TRBJ2-3; unclear D gene. The ends were cut back, 5 bases at V and 4 bases at J, with 10 bases in the middle. The CDR3 covers 13 residues. Per germline, CDR1 MRHNA and CDR2 SNTAGT. CDR3 sequence reads: CASSRQFADTQYF. In nucleotides, the CDR3 is TGTGCCAGCAGTAGACAATTCGCAGATACGCAGTATTTT.

In its sample, this clone was seen a few times. V usage is TRBV5-1 and J usage is TRBJ1-2, with 8 bases matching TRBD1. Germline lookup yields CDR1 SGHRS and CDR2 YFSETQ. The CDR3 runs 17 residues. The J segment lost 1 base and the V segment lost 4 bases, leaving 12 bases of the junction unmatched. The CDR3: CASSMGTGVRINYGYTF. In nucleotides, the CDR3 is TGCGCCAGCAGCATGGGGACAGGAGTCCGGATTAACTATGGCTACACCTTC.

V gene TRBV15 combines with J gene TRBJ2-2, with D tentatively TRBD1 (6 bases). Germline CDR1 reads LNHNV; CDR2 reads YYDKDF (reference sequence). V was cut by 4 bases and J by 1 base, with 16 bases left in between. The CDR3 totals 17 residues. CDR3 nucleotide sequence: TGTGCCACCAGCAACTTGGACAGCCGGGGGAACACCGGGGAGCTGTTTTTT. This gives the protein CATSNLDSRGNTGELFF.

V and J are TRBV19 and TRBJ1-4; 8 positions match TRBD1. The V gene's germline CDR1 is LNHDA and CDR2 SQIVND (reference sequence). The CDR3 is 14 amino acids. J was trimmed by 7 bases and V by 10 bases; bases with no gene match: 11. CDR3 amino acids: CATVDRGVLEKLFF. CDR3 in DNA: TGTGCCACGGTAGACAGGGGAGTTCTTGAAAAACTGTTTTTT.

This sequence joins TRBV6-1 and TRBJ2-7; tentative D call: TRBD1 (6 bases). Trimming cost V 5 bases and J 7 bases, with 15 bases left between them. The CDR3 sequence is 13 residues long. CDR1 and CDR2 from the germline V gene are MNHNS and SASEGT. CDR3 coding DNA: TGTGCCAGCAGTCAACAGGGAGTCAGGGAGCAGTACTTC. It is translated as CASSQQGVREQYF.

The chain carries TRBV18 and TRBJ2-3; 13 bases agree with TRBD2. With V trimmed by 6 bases and J by 3 bases, 3 bases remained unmatched. The CDR3 length is 15 residues. Per germline, CDR1 KGHSH and CDR2 LQKENI. The CDR3 sequence is CASSRTSGSTDTQYF. The CDR3 nucleotides are TGTGCCAGCTCGCGGACTAGCGGGAGTACAGATACGCAGTATTTT. Drawing the rest from reference TRBV18 and TRBJ2-3, the complete variable domain is NAGVMQNPRHLVRRRGQEARLRCSPMKGHSHVYWYRQLPEEGLKFMVYLQKENIIDESGMPKERFSAEFPKEGPSILRIQQVVRGDSAAYFCASSRTSGSTDTQYFGPGTRLTVL.

The rearrangement joins TRBV19 to TRBJ2-1; 11 bases line up with TRBD2. This CDR3 region has 15 residues. The junction had 7 bases not matched to a gene; V was cut back by 5 bases and J by 7 bases. CDR1 and CDR2 from the germline V gene are LNHDA and SQIVND (reference sequence). CDR3 sequence reads: CASSLAGGPGNEQFF. The CDR3 DNA sequence: TGTGCCAGTAGTTTAGCGGGAGGGCCGGGGAATGAGCAGTTCTTC.

This chain joins TRBV7-9 and TRBJ2-3; D perhaps matches TRBD2 (6 bases). Germline V CDR1 and CDR2: SEHNR, FQNEAQ (reference sequence). Trimming removed 3 bases at V and 8 bases at J, with 9 bases between. This CDR3 contains 12 residues. The CDR3 is CASSLSGGTQYF. The CDR3 DNA is TGTGCCAGCAGCTTGTCCGGGGGTACGCAGTATTTT.

V gene TRBV6-1 combines with J gene TRBJ1-1, with D hard to call. The CDR3 runs 15 residues. CDR1 and CDR2 (germline): MNHNS, SASEGT. V shed 7 bases and J shed 3 bases, with 18 bases lying between them. The CDR3, as DNA: TGTGCCAGCATCAGAGTCCCGGGGAGGCACACTGAAGCTTTCTTT. It yields the protein CASIRVPGRHTEAFF.

This CDR3 is CASSLVAGGSYEQYF. The CDR3 region has the DNA TGTGCCAGCAGCTTAGTCGCAGGGGGCTCCTACGAGCAGTACTTC. The chain links TRBV11-2 to TRBJ2-5, with 7 positions matching TRBD1. The end of the DNA fits TRBJ2-7 better, so the J call may be wrong. The CDR3 length is 15 residues. CDR1 is SGHAT and CDR2 is FQNNGV in the germline V gene.

This chain joins TRBV27 and TRBJ1-2; D gene ambiguous. The CDR3 covers 13 residues. Germline assignment: CDR1 MNHEY and CDR2 SMNVEV (reference sequence). Trimming removed 5 bases at V and 7 bases at J, with 14 bases between. The CDR3 sequence is CASSQGVRGGYTF. For the CDR3, the DNA is TGTGCCAGCAGTCAAGGCGTCCGGGGTGGCTACACCTTC.

This chain connects TRBV7-2 to TRBJ1-5, with a tentative D call TRBD1 (5 bases). CDR3 length: 14 residues. Trimming took 1 base from V and 5 from J, leaving 9 bases between them. Per germline, CDR1 SGHTA and CDR2 FQGNSA. The CDR3 coding sequence is TGTGCCAGCAGCTTAGACAGGTTCTATCAGCCCCAGCATTTT. This codes for CASSLDRFYQPQHF. Full variable domain (outside the CDR3, taken from reference TRBV7-2 and TRBJ1-5): GAGVSQSPSNKVTEKGKDVELRCDPISGHTALYWYRQSLGQGLEFLIYFQGNSAPDKSGLPSDRFSAERTGGSVSTLTIQRTQQEDSAVYLCASSLDRFYQPQHFGDGTRLSIL.

The rearrangement links TRBV5-1 to TRBJ2-7; a weak D match, TRBD2 (6 bases). This CDR3 has 18 residues. Germline CDR1 is SGHRS and CDR2 is YFSETQ. The V gene lost 1 base and the J gene lost 4 bases, with 24 bases spanning the gap. CDR3 coding DNA: TGCGCCAGCAGCTTGCAAAGGAAGGACTACCAATGGGTATACGAGCAGTACTTC. Translated: CASSLQRKDYQWVYEQYF.

This clone was observed once. The CDR3 nucleotides read TGTGCCAGCAGCTCCCGTGAGTACGAGCAGTACTTC. Translation: CASSSREYEQYF. The chain has TRBV9 and TRBJ2-7; the D is unclear. The V gene lost 4 bases and the J gene lost 4 bases, with 9 bases spanning the gap. Germline CDR1 and CDR2: SGDLS and YYNGEE. The CDR3 is 12 residues long. Full variable domain (missing parts from reference TRBV9 and TRBJ2-7): DSGVTQTPKHLITATGQRVTLRCSPRSGDLSVYWYQQSLDQGLQFLIQYYNGEERAKGNILERFSAQQFPDLHSELNLSSLELGDSALYFCASSSREYEQYFGPGTRLTVT.

This clone was seen only a few times. V gene TRBV5-1 combines with J gene TRBJ2-1; TRBD1 aligns across 9 bases. The length of the CDR3 is 14 residues. V trimming: 3 bases; J trimming: 3 bases; junction bases outside the gene matches: 1. Germline CDR1 SGHRS, CDR2 YFSETQ. The CDR3 reads CASSSGQGYNEQFF. CDR3 bases: TGCGCCAGCAGCTCGGGACAGGGCTACAATGAGCAGTTCTTC.

The chain employs TRBV19 and TRBJ1-1, with TRBD1 as a possible D gene (6 bases). Trimming stripped 1 base from V and 4 bases from J, with 13 bases between. This CDR3 region has 15 residues. Germline assignment: CDR1 LNHDA and CDR2 SQIVND (reference sequence). CDR3 sequence: CASSIAGGAATEAFF. The CDR3 bases are TGTGCCAGTAGTATAGCGGGGGGGGCGGCCACTGAAGCTTTCTTT.

The rearrangement links TRBV4-3 to TRBJ2-7; 12 bases map to TRBD1. The CDR3 length is 16 residues. The V gene end was trimmed by 5 bases and the J gene end by 5 bases; junction bases not matched to a gene: 10. Germline assignment: CDR1 LGHNA and CDR2 YSLEER. CDR3 sequence (DNA): TGCGCCAGCAGCGAAGTCCCGGGACAGGGGGCCGACGAGCAGTACTTC. Its translation is CASSEVPGQGADEQYF.